The text below deals with one TCR beta chain. The data were obtained in a study of CD8+ T cells in alopecia areata. RNA was isolated and reverse transcribed to cDNA, the sequencing template. The protocol was immunoSEQ multiplex PCR, while the TCRdb copy is restricted to in-frame clones and leaves out a portion. The profile shows about 110,000 clones, 55% to 60% of them singletons. Trimming shortened V by 2 bases and J by 2 bases, and 12 bases separated the two germline ends. The length of the CDR3 is 15 residues. CDR1 is MDHEN, CDR2 SYDVKM, per germline. Sequencing used NKG2D-low CD8+ T cells sorted from blood. V and J are TRBV28 and TRBJ2-5; maybe TRBD2 (5 bases). The receptor comes from a human donor with alopecia areata. The chain's CDR3 is CASSLAFEGQETQYF. Here the CDR3 DNA reads TGTGCCAGCAGTTTAGCATTTGAGGGACAAGAGACCCAGTACTTC.